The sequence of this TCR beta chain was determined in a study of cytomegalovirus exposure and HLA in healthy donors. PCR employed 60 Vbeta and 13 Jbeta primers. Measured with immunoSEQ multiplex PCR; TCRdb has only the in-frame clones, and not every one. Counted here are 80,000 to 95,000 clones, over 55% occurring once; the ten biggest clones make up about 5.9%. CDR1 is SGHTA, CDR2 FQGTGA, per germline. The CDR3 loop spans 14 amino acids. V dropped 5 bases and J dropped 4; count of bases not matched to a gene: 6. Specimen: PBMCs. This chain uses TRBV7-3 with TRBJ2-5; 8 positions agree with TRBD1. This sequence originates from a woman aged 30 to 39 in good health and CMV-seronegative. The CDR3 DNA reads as TGTGCCAGCAGCCCCGACAGGGGTGTAGAGACCCAGTACTTC. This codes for CASSPDRGVETQYF.